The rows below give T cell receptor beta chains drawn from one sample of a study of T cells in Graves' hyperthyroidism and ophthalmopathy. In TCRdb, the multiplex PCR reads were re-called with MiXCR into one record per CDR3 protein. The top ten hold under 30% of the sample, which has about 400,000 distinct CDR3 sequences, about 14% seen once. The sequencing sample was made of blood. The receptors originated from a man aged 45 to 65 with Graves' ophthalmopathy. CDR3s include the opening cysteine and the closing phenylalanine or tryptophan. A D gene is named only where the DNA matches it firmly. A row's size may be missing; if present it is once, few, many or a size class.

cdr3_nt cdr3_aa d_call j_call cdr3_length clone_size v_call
TGTGCCAGCAGCCAATTCCAGGGTACAGATACGCAGTATTTT CASSQFQGTDTQYF . TRBJ2-3 14 many TRBV3-1
TGCGCCAGCAGCCAATCAGAACAGGCCAGGAGATTCAACACTGAAGCTTTCTTT CASSQSEQARRFNTEAFF . TRBJ1-1 18 many TRBV5-1
TGTGCCACCAGTGAACGGGAGGAGTACAATGAGCAGTTCTTC CATSEREEYNEQFF TRBD2 TRBJ2-1 14 many TRBV24-1
TGTGCCAGCAGCTTGGAAACAGCATACAATGAGCAGTTCTTC CASSLETAYNEQFF . TRBJ2-1 14 many TRBV5-4
TGTGCCAGCTCACCACGAGAGAACTATGGCTACACCTTC CASSPRENYGYTF . TRBJ1-2 13 . TRBV18
TGCAGCGCAGTTAGGGATGCGACTGAAGCTTTCTTT CSAVRDATEAFF . TRBJ1-1 12 many TRBV29-1
TGTGCCAGTAGTAGTCGACAGGCCGGGGACACTGAAGCTTTCTTT CASSSRQAGDTEAFF . TRBJ1-1 15 . TRBV19
TGCAGTGCTAGAGAAACCCTAGAGACCCAGTACTTC CSARETLETQYF . TRBJ2-5 12 many TRBV20-1
TGTGCCACCAGTGATTCACGGGGACTCTATGGCTACACCTTC CATSDSRGLYGYTF . TRBJ1-2 14 . TRBV24-1
TGTGCCAGCTCACCGGGGGGGGATCCCTACAATGAGCAGTTCTTC CASSPGGDPYNEQFF TRBD2 TRBJ2-1 15 many TRBV18
TGTGCCACCTCTGTGGGGCCCCTGGCCCAGTACTTC CATSVGPLAQYF . TRBJ2-5 12 many TRBV15
TGTGCCAGCAGCCCCCTACCGACTAGCGGGGTGTACAATGAGCAGTTCTTC CASSPLPTSGVYNEQFF TRBD2 TRBJ2-1 17 many TRBV7-9
TGTGCCAGCAGGCGAGACAGGGGAGGTAGGGATGAGCAGTTCTTC CASRRDRGGRDEQFF TRBD1 TRBJ2-1 15 many TRBV13
TGTGCCAGCAGCAAATCGACAGGGGTGGAGACCCAGTACTTC CASSKSTGVETQYF TRBD1 TRBJ2-5 14 many TRBV7-2
TGTGCCAGCAGGAGCGGCCGCGCAACTAATGAAAAACTGTTTTTT CASRSGRATNEKLFF . TRBJ1-4 15 many TRBV7-3
TGCGCCAGCGCTTTGTCTCCTAGCACAGATACGCAGTATTTT CASALSPSTDTQYF . TRBJ2-3 14 many TRBV5-1
TGTGCCAGCAGTTCCAAGGGGACGCCCCAGCATTTT CASSSKGTPQHF . TRBJ1-5 12 . TRBV28
TGTGCCAGCAGCTTCACAGGGAATGCGCAGTATTTT CASSFTGNAQYF . TRBJ2-3 12 . TRBV7-8
TGCAGTGCTAGAGATAGCGGGAGGGCCGGAGAGACCCAGTACTTC CSARDSGRAGETQYF TRBD2 TRBJ2-5 15 many TRBV20-1
TGTGCCATCAGTTCTAGCTCAAGCTACAACTATGGCTACACCTTC CAISSSSSYNYGYTF . TRBJ1-2 15 few TRBV10-3
TGTGCCACCAGCAGATGGACAGGGTCTGAAGCTTTCTTT CATSRWTGSEAFF TRBD1 TRBJ1-1 13 many TRBV15
TGTGCCAGCAGACCCTTTCCCGGGGAGCTGTTTTTT CASRPFPGELFF . TRBJ2-2 12 . TRBV3-1
TGTGCCAGCAGTTTACAAGCAGATACGCAGTATTTT CASSLQADTQYF . TRBJ2-3 12 . TRBV28